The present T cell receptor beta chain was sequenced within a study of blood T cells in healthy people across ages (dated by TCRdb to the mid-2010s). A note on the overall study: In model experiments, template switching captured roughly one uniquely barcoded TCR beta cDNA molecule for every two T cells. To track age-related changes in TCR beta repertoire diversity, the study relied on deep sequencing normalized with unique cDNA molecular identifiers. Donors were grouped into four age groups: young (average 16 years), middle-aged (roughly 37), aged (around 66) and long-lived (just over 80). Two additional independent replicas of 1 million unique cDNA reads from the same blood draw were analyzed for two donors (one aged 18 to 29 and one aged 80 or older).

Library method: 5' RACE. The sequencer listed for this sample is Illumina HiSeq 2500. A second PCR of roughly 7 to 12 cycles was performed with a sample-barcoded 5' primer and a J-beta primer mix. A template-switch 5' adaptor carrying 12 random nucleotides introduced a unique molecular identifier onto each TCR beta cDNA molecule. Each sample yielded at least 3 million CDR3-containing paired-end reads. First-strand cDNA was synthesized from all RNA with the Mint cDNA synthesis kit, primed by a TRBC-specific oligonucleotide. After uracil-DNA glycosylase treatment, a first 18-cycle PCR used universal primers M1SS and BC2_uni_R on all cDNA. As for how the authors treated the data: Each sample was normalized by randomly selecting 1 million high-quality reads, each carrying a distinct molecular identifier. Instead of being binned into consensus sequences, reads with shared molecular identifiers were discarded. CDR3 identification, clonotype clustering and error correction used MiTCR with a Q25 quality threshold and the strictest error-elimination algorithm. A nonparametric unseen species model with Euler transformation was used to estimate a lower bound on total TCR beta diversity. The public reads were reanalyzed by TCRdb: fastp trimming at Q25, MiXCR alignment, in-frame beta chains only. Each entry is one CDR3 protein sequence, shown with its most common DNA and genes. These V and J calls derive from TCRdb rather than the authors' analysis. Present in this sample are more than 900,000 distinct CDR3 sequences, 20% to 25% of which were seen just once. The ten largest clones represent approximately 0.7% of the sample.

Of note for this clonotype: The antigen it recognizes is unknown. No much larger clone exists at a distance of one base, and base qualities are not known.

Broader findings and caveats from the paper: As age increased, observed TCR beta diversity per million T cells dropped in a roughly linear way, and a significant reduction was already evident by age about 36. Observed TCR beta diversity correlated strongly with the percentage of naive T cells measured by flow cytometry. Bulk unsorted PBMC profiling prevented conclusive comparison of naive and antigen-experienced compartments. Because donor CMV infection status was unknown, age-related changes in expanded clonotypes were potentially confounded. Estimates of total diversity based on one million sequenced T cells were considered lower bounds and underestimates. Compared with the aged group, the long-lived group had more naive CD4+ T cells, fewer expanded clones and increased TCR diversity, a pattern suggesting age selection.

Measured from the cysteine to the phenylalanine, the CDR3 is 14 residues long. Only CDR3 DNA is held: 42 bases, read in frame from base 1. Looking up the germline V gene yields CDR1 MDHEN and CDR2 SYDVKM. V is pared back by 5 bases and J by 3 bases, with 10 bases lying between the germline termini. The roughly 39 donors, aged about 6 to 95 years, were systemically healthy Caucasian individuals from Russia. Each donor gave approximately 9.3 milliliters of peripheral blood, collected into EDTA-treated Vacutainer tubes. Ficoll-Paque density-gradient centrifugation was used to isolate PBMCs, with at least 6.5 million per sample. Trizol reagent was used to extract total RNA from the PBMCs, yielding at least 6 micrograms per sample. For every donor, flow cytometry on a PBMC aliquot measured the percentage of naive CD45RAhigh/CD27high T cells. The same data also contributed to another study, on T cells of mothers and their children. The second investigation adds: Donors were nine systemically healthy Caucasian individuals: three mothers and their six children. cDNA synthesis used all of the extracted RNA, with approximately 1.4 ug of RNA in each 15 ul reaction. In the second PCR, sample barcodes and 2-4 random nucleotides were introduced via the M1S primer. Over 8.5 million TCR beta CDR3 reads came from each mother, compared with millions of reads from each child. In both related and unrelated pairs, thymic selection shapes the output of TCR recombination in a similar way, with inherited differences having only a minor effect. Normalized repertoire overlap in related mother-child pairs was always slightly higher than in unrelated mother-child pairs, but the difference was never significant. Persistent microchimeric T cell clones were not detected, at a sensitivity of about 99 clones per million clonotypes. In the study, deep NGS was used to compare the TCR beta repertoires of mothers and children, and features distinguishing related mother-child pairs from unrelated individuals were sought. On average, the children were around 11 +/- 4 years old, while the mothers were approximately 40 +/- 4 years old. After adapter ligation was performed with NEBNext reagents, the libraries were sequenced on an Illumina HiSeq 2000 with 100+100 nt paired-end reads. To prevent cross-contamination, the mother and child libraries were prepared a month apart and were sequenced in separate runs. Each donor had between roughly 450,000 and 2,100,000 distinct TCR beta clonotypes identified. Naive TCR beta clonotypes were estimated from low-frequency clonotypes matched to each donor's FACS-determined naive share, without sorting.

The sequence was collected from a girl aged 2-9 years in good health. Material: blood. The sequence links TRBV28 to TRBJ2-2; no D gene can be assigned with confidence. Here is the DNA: TGTGCCAGCAGTCGTGGAACCTACACCGGGGAGCTGTTTTTT. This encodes CASSRGTYTGELFF. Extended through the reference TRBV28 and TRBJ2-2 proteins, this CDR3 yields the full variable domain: DVKVTQSSRYLVKRTGEKVFLECVQDMDHENMFWYRQDPGLGLRLIYFSYDVKMKEKGDIPEGYSVSREKKERFSLILESASTNQTSMYLCASSRGTYTGELFFGEGSRLTVL.